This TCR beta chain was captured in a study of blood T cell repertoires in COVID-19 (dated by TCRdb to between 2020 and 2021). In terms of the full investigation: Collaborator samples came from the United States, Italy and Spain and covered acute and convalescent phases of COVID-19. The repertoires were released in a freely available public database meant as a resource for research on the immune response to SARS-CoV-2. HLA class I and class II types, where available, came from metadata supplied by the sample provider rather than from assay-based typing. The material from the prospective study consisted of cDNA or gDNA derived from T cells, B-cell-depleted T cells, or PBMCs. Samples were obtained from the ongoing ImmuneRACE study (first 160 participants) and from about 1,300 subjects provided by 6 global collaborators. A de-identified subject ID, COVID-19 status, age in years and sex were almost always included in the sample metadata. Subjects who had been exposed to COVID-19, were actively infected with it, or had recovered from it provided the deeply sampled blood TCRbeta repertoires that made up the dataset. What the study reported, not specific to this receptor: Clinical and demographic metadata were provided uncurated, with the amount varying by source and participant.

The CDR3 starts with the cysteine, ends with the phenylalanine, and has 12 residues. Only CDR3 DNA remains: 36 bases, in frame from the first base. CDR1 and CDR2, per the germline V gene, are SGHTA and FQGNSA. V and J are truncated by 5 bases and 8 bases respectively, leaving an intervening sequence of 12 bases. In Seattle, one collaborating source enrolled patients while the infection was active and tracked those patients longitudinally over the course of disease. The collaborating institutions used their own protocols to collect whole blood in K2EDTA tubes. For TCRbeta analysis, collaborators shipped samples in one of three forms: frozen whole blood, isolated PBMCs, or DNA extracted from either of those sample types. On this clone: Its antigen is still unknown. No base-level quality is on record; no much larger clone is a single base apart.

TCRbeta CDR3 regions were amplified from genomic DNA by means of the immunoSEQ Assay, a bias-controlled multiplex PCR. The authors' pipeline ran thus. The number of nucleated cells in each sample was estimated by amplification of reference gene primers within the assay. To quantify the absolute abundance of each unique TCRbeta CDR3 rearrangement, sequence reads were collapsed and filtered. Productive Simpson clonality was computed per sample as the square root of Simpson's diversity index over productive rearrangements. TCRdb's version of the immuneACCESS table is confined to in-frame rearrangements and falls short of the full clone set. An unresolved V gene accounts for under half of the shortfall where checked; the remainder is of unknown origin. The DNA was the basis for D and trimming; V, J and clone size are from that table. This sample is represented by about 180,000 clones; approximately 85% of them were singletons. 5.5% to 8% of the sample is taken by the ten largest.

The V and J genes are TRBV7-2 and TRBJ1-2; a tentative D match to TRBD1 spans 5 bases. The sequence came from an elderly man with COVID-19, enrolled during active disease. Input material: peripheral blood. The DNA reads TGTGCCAGCAGCCAAGGGGTGGGCGGCTACACCTTC. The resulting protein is CASSQGVGGYTF. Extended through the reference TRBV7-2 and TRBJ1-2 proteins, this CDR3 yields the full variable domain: GAGVSQSPSNKVTEKGKDVELRCDPISGHTALYWYRQSLGQGLEFLIYFQGNSAPDKSGLPSDRFSAERTGGSVSTLTIQRTQQEDSAVYLCASSQGVGGYTFGSGTRLTVV.